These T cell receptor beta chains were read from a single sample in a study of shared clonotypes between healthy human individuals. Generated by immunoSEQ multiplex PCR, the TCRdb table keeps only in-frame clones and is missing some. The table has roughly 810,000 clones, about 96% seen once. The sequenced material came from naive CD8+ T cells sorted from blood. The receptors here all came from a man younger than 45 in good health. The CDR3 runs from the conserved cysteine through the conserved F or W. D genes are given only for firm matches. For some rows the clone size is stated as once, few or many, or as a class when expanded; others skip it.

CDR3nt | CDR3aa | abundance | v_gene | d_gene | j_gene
TGTGCCAGCAGCGAACCGGAATACACTGAAGCTTTCTTT | CASSEPEYTEAFF | . | TRBV5-4 | . | TRBJ1-1
TGCAGCGTTGTTTCTGAGCATACGCAGTATTTT | CSVVSEHTQYF | . | TRBV29-1 | . | TRBJ2-3
TGCGCCAGCAGCCAGGAGCCGGGAACACCTAGGGAGCAGTTCTTC | CASSQEPGTPREQFF | . | TRBV4-3 | . | TRBJ2-1
TGCGCCAGCAGCCCGGACAATATGAACACTGAAGCTTTCTTT | CASSPDNMNTEAFF | . | TRBV5-1 | . | TRBJ1-1
TGTGCCAGCAGTTTGTATGCTGAGCAGTTCTTC | CASSLYAEQFF | . | TRBV27 | . | TRBJ2-1
TGTGCCAGCAGCTTACTGAACGGGAAGGTCTATGAGCAGTTCTTC | CASSLLNGKVYEQFF | once | TRBV7-9 | . | TRBJ2-1
TGTGCCATCAGCTTGGGACTAGCGGTGAACACCGGGGAGCTGTTTTTT | CAISLGLAVNTGELFF | . | TRBV10-3 | TRBD2 | TRBJ2-2
TGTGCCAGCAGTTCAGTAGTCTCTCAGCCCCAGCATTTT | CASSSVVSQPQHF | . | TRBV6-5 | . | TRBJ1-5
TGCGCCAGCAGCTTGGGAGACAGGGGGCTTTCGTACGAGCAGTACTTC | CASSLGDRGLSYEQYF | . | TRBV5-1 | TRBD1 | TRBJ2-7
TGCGCCAGCAGCCCCGGACTAGGGGCATACGAGCAGTACTTC | CASSPGLGAYEQYF | . | TRBV5-1 | TRBD2 | TRBJ2-7
TGCGCCAGCAGCCAAGGGGAACAGGGTTCAAGCAATCAGCCCCAGCATTTT | CASSQGEQGSSNQPQHF | . | TRBV4-1 | . | TRBJ1-5
TGTGCCAGCAGGACGGAGGGCAACAATCAGCCCCAGCATTTT | CASRTEGNNQPQHF | once | TRBV6-1 | . | TRBJ1-5
TGTGCCAGCAGTTACGGGAAATCCTACGAGCAGTACTTC | CASSYGKSYEQYF | . | TRBV27 | . | TRBJ2-7
TGCAGCGTTGAAGATCTACCGGGAGGGCCCACAGATACGCAGTATTTT | CSVEDLPGGPTDTQYF | . | TRBV29-1 | TRBD2 | TRBJ2-3
TGTGCCAGCAGCTTGGTCACAGCCTACGAGCAGTACTTC | CASSLVTAYEQYF | . | TRBV7-9 | . | TRBJ2-7
TGTGCCAGCAGTTTACTAGCGGGAGTAGGAGATACGCAGTATTTT | CASSLLAGVGDTQYF | . | TRBV27 | TRBD2 | TRBJ2-3
TGTGCCAGCAGCCGGACAGTGGCCTACGAGCAGTACTTC | CASSRTVAYEQYF | . | TRBV27 | . | TRBJ2-7
TGTGCCAGCAGCGGTGGGCAGGACGGTTTCACTGAAGCTTTCTTT | CASSGGQDGFTEAFF | . | TRBV5-6 | . | TRBJ1-1
TGTGCCAGCAGTTTGGAGATAGATGGGGCAGATACGCAGTATTTT | CASSLEIDGADTQYF | once | TRBV28 | . | TRBJ2-3
TGTGCCAGCAGCTCCCTTTTGGGCCAGGCCGTCGGAAACACCATATATTTT | CASSSLLGQAVGNTIYF | . | TRBV7-9 | . | TRBJ1-3
TGCAGCGTTGAGGCCAGCTCAAACCAAGAGACCCAGTACTTC | CSVEASSNQETQYF | . | TRBV29-1 | . | TRBJ2-5
TGTGCCAGCAGTGGAGACCCATTGAACACTGAAGCTTTCTTT | CASSGDPLNTEAFF | . | TRBV6-5 | . | TRBJ1-1
TGTGCCAGCAGTTTATCAAGTCTGGTTGAAGCTTTCTTT | CASSLSSLVEAFF | . | TRBV27 | . | TRBJ1-1
TGCGCCAGCAGCCAAACGGACACGACCTACGAGCAGTACTTC | CASSQTDTTYEQYF | . | TRBV4-1 | . | TRBJ2-7
TGTGCCAGCAGTGAAGCAGACAGGGGCCCCCACACTGAAGCTTTCTTT | CASSEADRGPHTEAFF | once | TRBV6-1 | TRBD1 | TRBJ1-1
TGTGCCAGCAGCTTAGTCCTCGGGGGGCGCGTCCCCTACGAGCAGTACTTC | CASSLVLGGRVPYEQYF | . | TRBV7-2 | . | TRBJ2-7
TGTGCCAGCAGTTGGGACCGCAGCTCCTACGAGCAGTACTTC | CASSWDRSSYEQYF | . | TRBV27 | . | TRBJ2-7
TGTGCCAGCACCGCACGGCCTACTCTGGCTCTTGAGCAGTTCTTC | CASTARPTLALEQFF | . | TRBV2 | . | TRBJ2-1
TGTGCCAGCAGTTACTCAGGGGTCGAGCAGTACTTC | CASSYSGVEQYF | . | TRBV6-5 | . | TRBJ2-7
TGTGCCAGCAGCGTAGAGTCTCGGGGGTATGGAGATACGCAGTATTTT | CASSVESRGYGDTQYF | . | TRBV9 | . | TRBJ2-3
TGTGCCAGCAGTGAGCTTACGCTGGGCGGGGAGCTGTTTTTT | CASSELTLGGELFF | once | TRBV2 | . | TRBJ2-2
TGTGCCAGCTCACCACCCAGCGGGAGTAGCGAGCAGTTCTTC | CASSPPSGSSEQFF | . | TRBV18 | TRBD2 | TRBJ2-1
TGTGCCAGCAGCTCTAACAATGAGCAGTTCTTC | CASSSNNEQFF | . | TRBV7-3 | . | TRBJ2-1
TGTGCCAGCACATTAAACTCTCACACTTACTTC | CASTLNSHTYF | . | TRBV7-9 | . | TRBJ2-5
TGCAGCGTTGAACTTCTGGGATCAGAGTCCTACGAGCAGTACTTC | CSVELLGSESYEQYF | . | TRBV29-1 | . | TRBJ2-7
TGTGCCAGCAGCCACGGACAGAGGATGGTGTCGAACACTGAAGCTTTCTTT | CASSHGQRMVSNTEAFF | . | TRBV7-9 | . | TRBJ1-1
TGTGCCAGCATAGGGGGCGGAAGCTACGAGCAGTACTTC | CASIGGGSYEQYF | . | TRBV27 | TRBD1 | TRBJ2-7
TGTGCCAGCAGTTTGCGGTACCGGGACAGGGGGCCGGGAAACACCATATATTTT | CASSLRYRDRGPGNTIYF | . | TRBV28 | TRBD1 | TRBJ1-3
TGTGCCAGCAGCTTCCAAGGGACCGCTGCCAATGAGCAGTTCTTC | CASSFQGTAANEQFF | . | TRBV5-6 | . | TRBJ2-1
TGTGCCAGCCGGTTGGGGGTGAGGGAAAAACTGTTTTTT | CASRLGVREKLFF | . | TRBV7-6 | . | TRBJ1-4
TGTGCCTCCTGGAGGAGGGAGTGGTCTGGCCAAGAGACCCAGTACTTC | CASWRREWSGQETQYF | . | TRBV30 | . | TRBJ2-5
TGCGCCAGCAGCCTCCGACAGGGTAGTTCCTACGAGCAGTACTTC | CASSLRQGSSYEQYF | . | TRBV4-1 | TRBD1 | TRBJ2-7
TGCAGCGTCCGAGCGGGAGTGGGCTACAATGAGCAGTTCTTC | CSVRAGVGYNEQFF | . | TRBV29-1 | TRBD2 | TRBJ2-1
TGTGCCTGTATGAGCCCCGACAACTCCTACGAGCAGTACTTC | CACMSPDNSYEQYF | . | TRBV30 | . | TRBJ2-7
TGTGCCACTACCCACTGGGAGGGCTCGCAAAATGAGCAGTTCTTC | CATTHWEGSQNEQFF | . | TRBV6-5 | TRBD2 | TRBJ2-1
TGTGCCAGCAGCCCCTATCTCGTATCCGTCAGCGGGAGGGGCACAGATACGCAGTATTTT | CASSPYLVSVSGRGTDTQYF | . | TRBV4-2 | TRBD2 | TRBJ2-3
TGTGCCAGCTCGTCGGGACAGGGGGTCTCGTACGAGCAGTACTTC | CASSSGQGVSYEQYF | once | TRBV18 | TRBD1 | TRBJ2-7
TGTGCCAGCAGCTTAAACGGCTACGAGCAGTACTTC | CASSLNGYEQYF | . | TRBV7-2 | . | TRBJ2-7